The subject of this entry is one T cell receptor beta chain. This CDR3 is 13 amino acids long. V was shortened by 5 bases and J by 1 base, with 8 bases between the two germline ends. Germline CDR1 is ENHRY and CDR2 is SYGVKD. Ages ranged from about 18 to 89 years, with residence in 24 US areas. Cohort 3 recovery required two negative PCRs, clearance, or symptom resolution. The table came from immunoSEQ multiplex PCR; TCRdb's copy has only in-frame clones and leaves some out. The table records hundreds of thousands of clones, 84% of them present only once. The sample comes from a study of blood T cell repertoires in COVID-19. Study details: Researchers got acute and convalescent COVID-19 samples from the United States, Italy and Spain. T cells, B-cell-depleted T cells, or PBMCs supplied cDNA or gDNA.

Material for sequencing was PBMCs or T cells enriched from blood (not recorded which). This TCR derives from a woman in her forties who had recovered from COVID-19. The rearrangement uses TRBV10-3 and TRBJ1-1; D ambiguous. CDR3 loop: CAISPDRNTEAFF. Written as DNA, the CDR3 is TGTGCCATCAGTCCCGATAGGAACACTGAAGCTTTCTTT.